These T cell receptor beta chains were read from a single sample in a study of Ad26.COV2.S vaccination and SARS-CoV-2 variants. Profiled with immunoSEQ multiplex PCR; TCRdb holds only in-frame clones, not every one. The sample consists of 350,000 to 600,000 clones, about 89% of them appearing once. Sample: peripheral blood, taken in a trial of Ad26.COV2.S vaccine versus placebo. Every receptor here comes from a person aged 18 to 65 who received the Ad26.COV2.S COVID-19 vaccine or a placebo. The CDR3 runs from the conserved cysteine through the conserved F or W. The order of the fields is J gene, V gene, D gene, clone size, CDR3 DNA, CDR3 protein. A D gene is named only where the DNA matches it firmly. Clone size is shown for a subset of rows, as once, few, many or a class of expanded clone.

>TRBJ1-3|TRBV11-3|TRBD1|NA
TGTGCCAGCAGCTTAGTCCAGGGGGACAGGGCTGGAAACACCATATATTTT
CASSLVQGDRAGNTIYF
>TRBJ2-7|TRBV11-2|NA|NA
TGTGCCAGCAGCTTAGAGCTGGACTACGAGCAGTACTTC
CASSLELDYEQYF
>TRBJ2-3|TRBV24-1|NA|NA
TGTGCCACCAGTGATGGCAGGGTTAGCACAGATACGCAGTATTTT
CATSDGRVSTDTQYF
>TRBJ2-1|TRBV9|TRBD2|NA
TGTGCCAGCAGCCCAGGGACTAGAGGTTACAATGAGCAGTTCTTC
CASSPGTRGYNEQFF
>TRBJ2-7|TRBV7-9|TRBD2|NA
TGTGCCAGCAGCCCTTGGGGACTAACCTACGAGCAGTACTTC
CASSPWGLTYEQYF
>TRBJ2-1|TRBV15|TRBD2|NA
TGTGCCACCAGCAGAGATATACTAGCGGGAAGAAACAATGAGCAGTTCTTC
CATSRDILAGRNNEQFF
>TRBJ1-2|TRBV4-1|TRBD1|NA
TGCGCCAGCAGCCAAGGGACAGGGGGTTTCACCTTC
CASSQGTGGFTF
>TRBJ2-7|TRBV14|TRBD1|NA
TGTGCCAGCAGCCAAGCCACAGGGGGCTCCTACGAGCAGTACTTC
CASSQATGGSYEQYF
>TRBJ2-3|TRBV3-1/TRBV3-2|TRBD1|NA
TGTGCCAGCAGCCAAGAGCCCCAGGGGGTTGTAGATACGCAGTATTTT
CASSQEPQGVVDTQYF
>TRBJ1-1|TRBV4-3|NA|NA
TGCGCCAGCGGTGGGGGCTGGAACACTGAAGCTTTCTTT
CASGGGWNTEAFF
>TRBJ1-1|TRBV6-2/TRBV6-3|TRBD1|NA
TGTGCCAGCAGTTACGTAACAGGGGGGACTGAAGCTTTCTTT
CASSYVTGGTEAFF
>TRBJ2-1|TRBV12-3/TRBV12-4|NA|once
TGTGCCAGCAGTTTATTATACGGGGGTGAGCAGTTCTTC
CASSLLYGGEQFF
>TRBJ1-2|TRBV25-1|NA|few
TGTGCCAGCAGTGCAGACCGGGGGGGCTACACCTTC
CASSADRGGYTF
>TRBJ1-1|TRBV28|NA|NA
TGTGCCAGCAGTTTTGGAGGGAACACTGAAGCTTTCTTT
CASSFGGNTEAFF
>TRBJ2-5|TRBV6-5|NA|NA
TGTGCCAGCACGGCGGAGGGGGGAGGAAAAGAGACCCAGTACTTC
CASTAEGGGKETQYF
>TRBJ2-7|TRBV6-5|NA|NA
TGTGCCAGCGACTACAGCCGCTACGAGCAGTACTTC
CASDYSRYEQYF
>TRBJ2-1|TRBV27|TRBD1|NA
TGTGCCAGCAGTGGACAGGGCAGCTCCTACAATGAGCAGTTCTTC
CASSGQGSSYNEQFF
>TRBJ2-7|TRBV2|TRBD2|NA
TGTGCCAGCAGGGAGACTAGCGCCCCCAACGAGCAGTACTTC
CASRETSAPNEQYF
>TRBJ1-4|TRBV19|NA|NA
TGTGCCAGTAGTGCCGCACAGCCTACAACTAATGAAAAACTGTTTTTT
CASSAAQPTTNEKLFF
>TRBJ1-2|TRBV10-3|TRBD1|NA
TGTGCCATCAGTGACGGACAGGGGGCAACTAACTATGGCTACACCTTC
CAISDGQGATNYGYTF
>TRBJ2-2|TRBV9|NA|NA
TGTGCCAGCAGCATGATGGGCAGTAACACCGGGGAGCTGTTTTTT
CASSMMGSNTGELFF
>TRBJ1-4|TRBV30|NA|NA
TGTGCCTGGAGTGCGCAGGAGCGGGAAAAACTGTTTTTT
CAWSAQEREKLFF
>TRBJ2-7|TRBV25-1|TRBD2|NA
TGTGCCAGCAGTGAATCTAGCGGGAGGGCTCCCTACGAGCAGTACTTC
CASSESSGRAPYEQYF
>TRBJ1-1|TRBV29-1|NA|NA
TGCAGCGTTAGTAGGAACACTGAAGCTTTCTTT
CSVSRNTEAFF
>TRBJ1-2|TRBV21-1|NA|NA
TGTGCCAGCAGCACGATAACCGGACAGGGGGACCCCTTTAACTATGGCTACACCTTC
CASSTITGQGDPFNYGYTF
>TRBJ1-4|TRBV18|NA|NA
TGTGCCAGCTCACCGCCTGAGTGGGCCCCAACTAATGAAAAACTGTTTTTT
CASSPPEWAPTNEKLFF
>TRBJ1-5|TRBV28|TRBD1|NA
TGTGCCAGCAGTTTCGGCCTTAACAGGGGGCGGGGGTGGAGCAATCAGCCCCAGCATTTT
CASSFGLNRGRGWSNQPQHF
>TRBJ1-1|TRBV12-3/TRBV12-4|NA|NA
TGTGCCAGCAGGGGGGGAACTGAAGCTTTCTTT
CASRGGTEAFF
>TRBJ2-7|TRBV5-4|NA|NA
TGTGCCAGCAGCTTGGACCAGGGAGGCGAGCAGTACTTC
CASSLDQGGEQYF
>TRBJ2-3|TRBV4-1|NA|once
TGCGCCAGCAGCCAAGATCTTCCCGTAGGTACGCAGTATTTT
CASSQDLPVGTQYF